The text below deals with one TCR beta chain. The antigen remains undetermined. These data come from a study of Graves' ophthalmopathy and Graves' hyperthyroidism. RNA transcripts were the source from which TCR beta CDR3 regions were amplified. Second-round multiplex PCR came after a first-round RT-PCR that employed HTBI primers. Using its own MiXCR run on the multiplex PCR reads, TCRdb lists one record per CDR3 protein. This sample has under 350,000 distinct CDR3 sequences, with roughly a sixth found just once. CDR3 length: 17 amino acids. Looked up from germline, CDR1 is MNHNS and CDR2 is SASEGT. Trimming took 4 bases from V and 2 from J; bases not matched to a gene: 13. Study findings and constraints: Sensitivity of 60% to 71% and specificity of less than 75% were achieved by the model that predicted ophthalmopathy progression.

The chain joins TRBV6-1 to TRBJ2-5; the match to TRBD1 covers 7 bases. Sequences were obtained from peripheral blood. The TCR sequence derives from an adult man with Graves' ophthalmopathy. Written as DNA, the CDR3 is TGTGCCAGCAGTGTAAGAAATAGGGGGCCGGGGCAAGAGACCCAGTACTTC. Protein: CASSVRNRGPGQETQYF.